This is a list of T cell receptor beta chains from one sample in a study of blood T cell repertoires in COVID-19. Profiled with immunoSEQ multiplex PCR; TCRdb holds only in-frame clones, not every one. The sample has 200,000 to 250,000 clones, about 90% seen once. The material sequenced was peripheral blood. The origin of the receptors is a man aged 25 to 40 with acute or convalescent COVID-19. Both conserved end residues are part of each CDR3. A D gene is named only where the DNA matches it firmly. Clone size is shown for a subset of rows, as once, few, many or a class of expanded clone.

V,size,J,D,DNA,CDR3
TRBV9,-,TRBJ2-3,-,TGTGCCAGCAGCCGCGAGGATACGCAGTATTTT,CASSREDTQYF
TRBV5-1,-,TRBJ2-2,-,TGCGCCAGCAGCCCGACGGAGACGAACACCGGGGAGCTGTTTTTT,CASSPTETNTGELFF
TRBV4-1,-,TRBJ2-7,-,TGCGCCAGCAGCCAACAACAGGGTTACGAGCAGTACTTC,CASSQQQGYEQYF
TRBV27,-,TRBJ1-4,-,TGTGCCAGCAGGTCGGTAGACAGTAATGAAAAACTGTTTTTT,CASRSVDSNEKLFF
TRBV2,-,TRBJ2-7,TRBD1,TGTGCCAGACAGGGGCTCAGCTACGAGCAGTACTTC,CARQGLSYEQYF
TRBV19,-,TRBJ1-1,-,TGTGCCGGGGGAGAGGGGGATGAAGCTTTCTTT,CAGGEGDEAFF
TRBV30,-,TRBJ2-5,TRBD1,TGTGCCTGGAGTGGGACAGGCCAAGAGACCCAGTACTTC,CAWSGTGQETQYF
TRBV28,-,TRBJ1-1,-,TGTGCCAGCAGTGTCGACACTGAAGCTTTCTTT,CASSVDTEAFF
TRBV24-1,-,TRBJ2-2,TRBD1,TGTGCCACCAGTGTTCAGGGGGTAGGGACCGGGGAGCTGTTTTTT,CATSVQGVGTGELFF
TRBV28,-,TRBJ1-2,-,TGTGCCACCCCCGACTCGGAGCAAGCTAACTATGGCTACACCTTC,CATPDSEQANYGYTF
TRBV19,-,TRBJ1-3,-,TGTGCCACTAAGACAGCCTCCAGCTCTGGAAACACCATATATTTT,CATKTASSSGNTIYF
TRBV29-1,-,TRBJ1-5,-,TGCAGCGTAAGTGAGGGGGGGAGAAGCAATCAGCCCCAGCATTTT,CSVSEGGRSNQPQHF
TRBV15,-,TRBJ1-2,TRBD1,TGTGCCACCAGCCCGAACCCGGGACAGGAATATGGCTACACCTTC,CATSPNPGQEYGYTF
TRBV11-2,-,TRBJ2-3,TRBD2,TGTGCCAGCAGCTTAGGTGGGGCGGGAGTTACCACAGATACGCAGTATTTT,CASSLGGAGVTTDTQYF
TRBV9,-,TRBJ2-3,TRBD1,TGTGCCAGCAGCCCCTTGACAGGGGAACGAGATACGCAGTATTTT,CASSPLTGERDTQYF
TRBV3-1/TRBV3-2,-,TRBJ1-4,-,TGTGCCAGCAGCTCCCGTCAGGCCCCGTACGAAAAACTGTTTTTT,CASSSRQAPYEKLFF
TRBV28,-,TRBJ2-2,-,TGTGCCAGCATCTCGTCTACCGGGGAGCTGTTTTTT,CASISSTGELFF
TRBV5-1,-,TRBJ2-2,-,TGCGCCAGCAGCTTGGGCGGAAACACCGGGGAGCTGTTTTTT,CASSLGGNTGELFF
TRBV2,once,TRBJ1-1,-,TGTGCCAGCAGTGAAGCGCGGGCGGGGCAAAACACTGAAGCTTTCTTT,CASSEARAGQNTEAFF
TRBV12-3/TRBV12-4,-,TRBJ2-2,-,TGTGCCAGCAGTTTGATGGGAGGCGGGGAGCTGTTTTTT,CASSLMGGGELFF
TRBV18,-,TRBJ2-5,TRBD2,TGTGCCAGCTCACCAGGGACTAGCGGGAGTGGATCGGAGACCCAGTACTTC,CASSPGTSGSGSETQYF
TRBV2,-,TRBJ2-2,TRBD2,TGTGCCAGCAGAACTAGCGGGGGGGTCGGGGAGCTGTTTTTT,CASRTSGGVGELFF
TRBV15,-,TRBJ2-2,-,TGTGCCACCACAGGGGATTACGCCGGGGAGCTGTTTTTT,CATTGDYAGELFF
TRBV30,-,TRBJ1-2,-,TGTGCCTGGAGTGTGCGACAGAACTATGGCTACACCTTC,CAWSVRQNYGYTF
TRBV7-8,-,TRBJ2-7,-,TGTGCCAGCAGCTCAATAGCAACGACAGGCTCCTACGAGCAGTACTTC,CASSSIATTGSYEQYF
TRBV6-6,-,TRBJ2-1,-,TGTGCCAGCCGGGGATACAATGAGCAGTTCTTC,CASRGYNEQFF
TRBV6-1,few,TRBJ2-1,-,TGTGCCAGCAGTGAACTAGCTGGCTCCTACAATGAGCAGTTCTTC,CASSELAGSYNEQFF
TRBV2,-,TRBJ1-6,TRBD1,TGTGCCAGCAGAGGGACAGGGGGTAGTTCACCCCTCCACTTT,CASRGTGGSSPLHF
TRBV2,-,TRBJ2-5,-,TGTGCCAGCAGTGGGTACATCAGGGGTAACCAAGAGACCCAGTACTTC,CASSGYIRGNQETQYF
TRBV30,-,TRBJ1-2,TRBD1,TGTGCCTGGGCCGGGACAGGGTCCCGCGGCTACACCTTC,CAWAGTGSRGYTF
TRBV11-2,-,TRBJ2-3,TRBD2,TGTGCCAGCAGCTACCGGGCCGGGGGGGATACGCAGTATTTT,CASSYRAGGDTQYF
TRBV27,-,TRBJ2-7,TRBD1,TGTGCCAGCAGTTCTCCGGACAGGGGGTCCTACGAGCAGTACTTC,CASSSPDRGSYEQYF
TRBV5-1,-,TRBJ2-1,TRBD2,TGCGCCAGCAGCCCCTGGACTAGCGGGAGTTCTCTTGAGCAGTTCTTC,CASSPWTSGSSLEQFF
TRBV5-1,-,TRBJ1-4,-,TGCGCCAGCAGCTTGGCCGGGGGGTTCGAAAAACTGTTTTTT,CASSLAGGFEKLFF
TRBV4-2,-,TRBJ2-3,TRBD2,TGTGCCAGCAGCCAGGCTCCGGGACTAGCGGACACAGATACGCAGTATTTT,CASSQAPGLADTDTQYF
TRBV27,-,TRBJ1-5,TRBD1,TGTGCCAGCAGTTTAACAGGGGGCTATGGCAATCAGCCCCAGCATTTT,CASSLTGGYGNQPQHF